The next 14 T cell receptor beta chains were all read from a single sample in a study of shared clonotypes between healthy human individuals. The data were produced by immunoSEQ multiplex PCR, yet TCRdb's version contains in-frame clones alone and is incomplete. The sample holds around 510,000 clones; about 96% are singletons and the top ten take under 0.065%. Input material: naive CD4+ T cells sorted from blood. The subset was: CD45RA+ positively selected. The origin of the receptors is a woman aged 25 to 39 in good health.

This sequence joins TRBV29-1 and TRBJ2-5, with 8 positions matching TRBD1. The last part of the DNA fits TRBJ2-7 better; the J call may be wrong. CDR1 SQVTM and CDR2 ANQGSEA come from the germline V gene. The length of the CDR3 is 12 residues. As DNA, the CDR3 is TGCAGCGTTGCAGGGGGCTTGAACGAGCAGTACTTC. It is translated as CSVAGGLNEQYF.

CDR3 nucleotide sequence: TGTGCCAGCAGCCAAAATAGCAATCAGCCCCAGCATTTT. This translates into CASSQNSNQPQHF. The chain is built from TRBV6-6 and TRBJ1-5; no clear D. CDR1 and CDR2 from the germline V gene are MNHNY and SVGAGI (reference sequence). Between the trimmed V and J ends, which lost 6 bases and 0 bases, there was a span of 6 bases. This CDR3 comprises 13 residues.

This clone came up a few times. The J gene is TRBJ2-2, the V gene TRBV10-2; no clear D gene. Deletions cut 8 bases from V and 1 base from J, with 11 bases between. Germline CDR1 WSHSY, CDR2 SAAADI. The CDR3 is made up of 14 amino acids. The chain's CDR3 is CASGRTGNTGELFF. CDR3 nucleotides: TGCGCCAGCGGTAGGACGGGGAACACCGGGGAGCTGTTTTTT.

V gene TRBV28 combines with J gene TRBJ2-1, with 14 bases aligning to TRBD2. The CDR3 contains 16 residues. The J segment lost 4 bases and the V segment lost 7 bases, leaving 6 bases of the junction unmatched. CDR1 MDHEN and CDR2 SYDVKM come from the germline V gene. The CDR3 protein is CASTPGTSGGYNEQFF. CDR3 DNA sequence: TGTGCCAGCACACCAGGGACTAGCGGGGGTTACAATGAGCAGTTCTTC.

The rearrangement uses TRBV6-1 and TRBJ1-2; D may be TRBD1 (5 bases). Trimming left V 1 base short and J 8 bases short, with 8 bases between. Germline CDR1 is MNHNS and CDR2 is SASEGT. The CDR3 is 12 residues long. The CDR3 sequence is CASSEVGVGYTF. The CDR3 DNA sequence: TGTGCCAGCAGTGAAGTAGGGGTCGGCTACACCTTC.

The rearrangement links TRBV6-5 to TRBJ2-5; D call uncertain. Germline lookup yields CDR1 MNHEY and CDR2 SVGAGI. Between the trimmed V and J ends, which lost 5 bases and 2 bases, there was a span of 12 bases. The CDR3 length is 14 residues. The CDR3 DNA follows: TGTGCCAGCAGTCCCTCCCGAGCACAAGAGACCCAGTACTTC. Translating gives CASSPSRAQETQYF.

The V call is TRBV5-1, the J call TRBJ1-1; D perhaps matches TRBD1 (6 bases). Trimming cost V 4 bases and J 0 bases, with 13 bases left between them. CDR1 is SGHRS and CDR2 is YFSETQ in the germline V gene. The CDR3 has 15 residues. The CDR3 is CASSPGQGLNTEAFF. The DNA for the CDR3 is TGCGCCAGCAGCCCCGGCCAGGGGTTGAACACTGAAGCTTTCTTT. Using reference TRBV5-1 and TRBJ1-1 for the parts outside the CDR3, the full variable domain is KAGVTQTPRYLIKTRGQQVTLSCSPISGHRSVSWYQQTPGQGLQFLFEYFSETQRNKGNFPGRFSGRQFSNSRSEMNVSTLELGDSALYLCASSPGQGLNTEAFFGQGTRLTVV.

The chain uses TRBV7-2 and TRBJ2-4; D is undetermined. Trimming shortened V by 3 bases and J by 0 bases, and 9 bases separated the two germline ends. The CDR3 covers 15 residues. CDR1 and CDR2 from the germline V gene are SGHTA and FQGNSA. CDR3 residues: CASSLTQLAKNIQYF. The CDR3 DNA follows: TGTGCCAGCAGCTTGACCCAACTAGCCAAAAACATTCAGTACTTC.

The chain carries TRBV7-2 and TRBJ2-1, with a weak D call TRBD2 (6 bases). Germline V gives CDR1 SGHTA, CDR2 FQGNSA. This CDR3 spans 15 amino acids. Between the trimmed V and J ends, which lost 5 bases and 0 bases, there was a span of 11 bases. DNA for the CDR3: TGTGCCAGCAGCCCGGACGGGGGCTCCTACAATGAGCAGTTCTTC. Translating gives CASSPDGGSYNEQFF.

Written as DNA, the CDR3 is TGCGCCAGCTCCAAGAGTGCGGGAGGATCCTACAATGAGCAGTTCTTC. Its protein product is CASSKSAGGSYNEQFF. The chain couples TRBV5-1 to TRBJ2-1; TRBD2 agrees at 8 bases. The germline gives CDR1 SGHRS, CDR2 YFSETQ. The J segment lost 1 base and the V segment lost 7 bases, leaving 10 bases of the junction unmatched. The CDR3 contains 16 residues.

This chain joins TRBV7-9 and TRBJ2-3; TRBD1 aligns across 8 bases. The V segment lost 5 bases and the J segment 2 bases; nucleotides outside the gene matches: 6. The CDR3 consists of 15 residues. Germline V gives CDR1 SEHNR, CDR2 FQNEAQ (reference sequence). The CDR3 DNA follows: TGTGCCAGCAGCCTGGGACAGGCAGTCACAGATACGCAGTATTTT. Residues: CASSLGQAVTDTQYF.

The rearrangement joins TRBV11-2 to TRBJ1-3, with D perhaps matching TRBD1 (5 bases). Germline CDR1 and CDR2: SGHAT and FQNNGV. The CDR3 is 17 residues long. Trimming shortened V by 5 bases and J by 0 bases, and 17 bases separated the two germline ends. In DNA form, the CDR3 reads TGTGCCAGCAGCCCGACACACAGGACGAGCTCTGGAAACACCATATATTTT. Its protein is CASSPTHRTSSGNTIYF.

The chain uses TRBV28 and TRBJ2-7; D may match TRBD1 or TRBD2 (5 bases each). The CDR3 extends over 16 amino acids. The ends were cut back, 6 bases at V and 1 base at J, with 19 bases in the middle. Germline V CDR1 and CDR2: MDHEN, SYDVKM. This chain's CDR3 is CASRPQGASTSYEQYF. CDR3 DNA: TGTGCCAGCAGACCCCAGGGAGCTAGCACTTCCTACGAGCAGTACTTC.

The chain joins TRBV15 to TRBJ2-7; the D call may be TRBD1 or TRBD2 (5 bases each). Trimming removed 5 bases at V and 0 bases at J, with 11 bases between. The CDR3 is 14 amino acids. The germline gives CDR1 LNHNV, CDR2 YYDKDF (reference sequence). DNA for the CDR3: TGTGCCACCAGCCTAGTGAGGGGCTCCTACGAGCAGTACTTC. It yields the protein CATSLVRGSYEQYF. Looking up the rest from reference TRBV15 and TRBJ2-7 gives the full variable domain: DAMVIQNPRYQVTQFGKPVTLSCSQTLNHNVMYWYQQKSSQAPKLLFHYYDKDFNNEADTPDNFQSRRPNTSFCFLDIRSPGLGDTAMYLCATSLVRGSYEQYFGPGTRLTVT.